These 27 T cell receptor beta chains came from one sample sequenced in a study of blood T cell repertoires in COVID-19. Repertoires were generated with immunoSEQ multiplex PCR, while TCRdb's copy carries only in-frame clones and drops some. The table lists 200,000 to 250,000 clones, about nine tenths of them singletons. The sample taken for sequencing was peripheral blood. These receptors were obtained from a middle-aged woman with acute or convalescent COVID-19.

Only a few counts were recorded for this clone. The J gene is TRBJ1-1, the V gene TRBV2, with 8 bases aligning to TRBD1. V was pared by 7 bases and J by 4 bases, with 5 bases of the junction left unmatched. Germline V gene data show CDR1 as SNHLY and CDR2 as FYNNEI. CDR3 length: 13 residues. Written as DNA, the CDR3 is TGTGCCAGCAATACAGGGGGGTTCACTGAAGCTTTCTTT. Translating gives CASNTGGFTEAFF.

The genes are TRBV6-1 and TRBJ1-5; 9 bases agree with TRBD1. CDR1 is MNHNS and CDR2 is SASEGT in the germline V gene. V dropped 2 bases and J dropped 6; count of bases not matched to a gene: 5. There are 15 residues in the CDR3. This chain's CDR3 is CASSERQGVFQPQHF. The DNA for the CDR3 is TGTGCCAGCAGTGAACGACAGGGGGTCTTTCAGCCCCAGCATTTT.

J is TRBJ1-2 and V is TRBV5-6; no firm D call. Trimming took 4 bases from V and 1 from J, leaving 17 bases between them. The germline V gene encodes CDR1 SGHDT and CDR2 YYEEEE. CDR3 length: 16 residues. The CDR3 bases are TGTGCCAGCAGCACCGCCTTACAGCAGCTTAACTATGGCTACACCTTC. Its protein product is CASSTALQQLNYGYTF.

The CDR3 DNA follows: TGTGCCAGCAGCTCCCTCAGTATTCGGGACAGGGGTAGCCAGCCCCAGCATTTT. Translated: CASSSLSIRDRGSQPQHF. The chain employs TRBV7-8 and TRBJ1-5; 10 nucleotides match TRBD1. V gave up 4 bases and J gave up 7 bases; unmatched junction bases: 16. The CDR3 has 18 residues. Per germline, CDR1 SGHVS and CDR2 FQNEAQ.

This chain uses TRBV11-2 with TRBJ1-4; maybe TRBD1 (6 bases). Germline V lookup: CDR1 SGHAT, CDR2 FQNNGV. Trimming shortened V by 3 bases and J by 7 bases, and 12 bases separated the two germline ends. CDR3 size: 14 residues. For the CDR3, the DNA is TGTGCCAGCAGCTTGGGCGGGGGCGGTGAAAAACTGTTTTTT. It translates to CASSLGGGGEKLFF.

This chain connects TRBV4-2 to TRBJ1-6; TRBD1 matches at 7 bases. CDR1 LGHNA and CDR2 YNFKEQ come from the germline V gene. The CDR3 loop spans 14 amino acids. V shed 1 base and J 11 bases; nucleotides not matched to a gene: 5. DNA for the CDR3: TGTGCCAGCAGCCAAGGACAGGGAGAAGCACCCCTCCACTTT. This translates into CASSQGQGEAPLHF.

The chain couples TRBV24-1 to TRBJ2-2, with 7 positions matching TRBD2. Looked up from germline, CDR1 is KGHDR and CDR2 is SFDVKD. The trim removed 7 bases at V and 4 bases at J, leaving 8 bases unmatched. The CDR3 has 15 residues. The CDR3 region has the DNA TGTGCCACCAGGGGGAGGGTTGGTGGCACCGGGGAGCTGTTTTTT. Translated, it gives CATRGRVGGTGELFF.

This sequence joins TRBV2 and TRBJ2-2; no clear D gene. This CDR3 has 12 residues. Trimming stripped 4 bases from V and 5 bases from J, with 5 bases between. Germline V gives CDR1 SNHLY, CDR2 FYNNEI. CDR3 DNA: TGTGCCAGCAGTGCTATGACCGGGGAGCTGTTTTTT. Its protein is CASSAMTGELFF.

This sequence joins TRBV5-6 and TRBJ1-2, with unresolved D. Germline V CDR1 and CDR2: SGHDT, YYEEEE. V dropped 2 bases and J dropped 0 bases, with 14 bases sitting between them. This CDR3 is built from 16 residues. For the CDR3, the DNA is TGTGCCAGCAGCTTTTTAAGTTGGCAGTCTAACTATGGCTACACCTTC. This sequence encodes CASSFLSWQSNYGYTF.

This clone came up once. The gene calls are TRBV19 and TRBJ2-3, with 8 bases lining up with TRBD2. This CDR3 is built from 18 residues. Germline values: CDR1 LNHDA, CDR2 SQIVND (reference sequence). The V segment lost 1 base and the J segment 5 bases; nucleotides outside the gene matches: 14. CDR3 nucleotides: TGTGCCAGTAGTATAGGACATAAACTAGCGGCGGAGGAAGATACGCAGTATTTT. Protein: CASSIGHKLAAEEDTQYF.

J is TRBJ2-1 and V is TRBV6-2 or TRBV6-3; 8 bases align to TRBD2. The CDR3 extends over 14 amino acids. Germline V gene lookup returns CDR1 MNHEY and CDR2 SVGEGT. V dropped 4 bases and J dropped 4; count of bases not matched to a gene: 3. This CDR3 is CASSWGGGYNEQFF. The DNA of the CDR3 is TGTGCCAGCAGTTGGGGCGGGGGGTACAATGAGCAGTTCTTC.

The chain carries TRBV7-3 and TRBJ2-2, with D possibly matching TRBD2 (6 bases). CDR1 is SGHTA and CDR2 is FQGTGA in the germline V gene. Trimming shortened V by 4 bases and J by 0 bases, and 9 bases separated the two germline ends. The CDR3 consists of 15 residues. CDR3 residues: CASSSGLPNTGELFF. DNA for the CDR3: TGTGCCAGCAGCTCGGGACTTCCGAACACCGGGGAGCTGTTTTTT.

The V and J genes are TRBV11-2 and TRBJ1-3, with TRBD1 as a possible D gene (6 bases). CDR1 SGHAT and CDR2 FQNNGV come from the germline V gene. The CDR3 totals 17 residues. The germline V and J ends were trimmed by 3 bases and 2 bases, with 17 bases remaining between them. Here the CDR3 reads CASSFLKGRGAGNTIYF. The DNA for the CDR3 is TGTGCCAGCAGCTTCCTAAAAGGGAGGGGGGCTGGAAACACCATATATTTT.

The CDR3 DNA reads TGCGCCAGCAGGACAACAGGGGGCTCTTCTGGCTACACCTTC. It translates to CASRTTGGSSGYTF. The V and J genes are TRBV4-1 and TRBJ1-2; 9 bases are shared with TRBD1. The CDR3 totals 14 residues. With V trimmed by 6 bases and J by 7 bases, 9 bases remained unmatched. Germline V gene sequence: CDR1 MGHRA, CDR2 YSYEKL.

CDR3 amino acids: CASSQDPAGDHNEQFF. In DNA form, the CDR3 reads TGTGCCAGCAGCCAAGATCCAGCGGGGGACCACAATGAGCAGTTCTTC. The V gene is TRBV3-1 (or the pseudogene TRBV3-2), the J gene TRBJ2-1, with TRBD2 matching 8 bases. This CDR3 comprises 16 residues. V dropped 0 bases and J dropped 5; count of bases not matched to a gene: 6. CDR1 and CDR2 (germline): LGHDT, YNNKEL (reference sequence).

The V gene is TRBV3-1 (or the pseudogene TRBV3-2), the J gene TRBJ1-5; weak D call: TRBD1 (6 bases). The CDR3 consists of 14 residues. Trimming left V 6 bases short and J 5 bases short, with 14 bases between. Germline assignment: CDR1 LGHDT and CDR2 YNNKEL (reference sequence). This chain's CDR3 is CASSPSRGYQPQHF. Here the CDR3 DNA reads TGTGCCAGCAGTCCGAGCAGGGGATATCAGCCCCAGCATTTT.

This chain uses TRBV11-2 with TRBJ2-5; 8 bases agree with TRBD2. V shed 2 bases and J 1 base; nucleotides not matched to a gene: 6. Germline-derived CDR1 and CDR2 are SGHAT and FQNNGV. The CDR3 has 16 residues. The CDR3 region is CASSLFGSGAQETQYF. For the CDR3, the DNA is TGTGCCAGCAGCTTATTTGGTAGCGGGGCCCAAGAGACCCAGTACTTC.

The CDR3 DNA is TGTGCCAGCTCGACCGTGGGACACACTGTGGGTGGCTACACCTTC. Translating it yields CASSTVGHTVGGYTF. V and J are TRBV6-5 and TRBJ1-2, with TRBD1 as a possible D gene (6 bases). Germline CDR1 is MNHEY and CDR2 is SVGAGI. The CDR3 has 15 residues. V shed 8 bases and J shed 7 bases, with 23 bases lying between them.

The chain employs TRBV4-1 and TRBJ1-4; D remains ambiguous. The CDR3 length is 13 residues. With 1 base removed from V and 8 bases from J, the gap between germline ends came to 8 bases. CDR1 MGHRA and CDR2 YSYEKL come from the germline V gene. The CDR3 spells CASSQARREKLFF. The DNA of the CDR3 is TGCGCCAGCAGCCAAGCACGGCGGGAAAAACTGTTTTTT.

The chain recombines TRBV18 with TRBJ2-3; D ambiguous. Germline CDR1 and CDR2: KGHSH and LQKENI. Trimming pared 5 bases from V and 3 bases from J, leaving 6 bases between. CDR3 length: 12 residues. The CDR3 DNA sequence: TGTGCCAGCTCAGTGTCGACAGATACGCAGTATTTT. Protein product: CASSVSTDTQYF.

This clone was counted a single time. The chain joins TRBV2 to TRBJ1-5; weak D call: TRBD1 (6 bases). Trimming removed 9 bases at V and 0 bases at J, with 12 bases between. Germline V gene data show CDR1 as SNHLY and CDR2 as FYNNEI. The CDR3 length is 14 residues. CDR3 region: CASTGIRSNQPQHF. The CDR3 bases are TGTGCCAGTACAGGGATTCGTAGCAATCAGCCCCAGCATTTT.

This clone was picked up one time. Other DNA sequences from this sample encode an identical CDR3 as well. In DNA, the CDR3 is TGCGCCAGCAGCGTCGGACAGGGGAACACTGAAGCTTTCTTT. This gives the protein CASSVGQGNTEAFF. The rearrangement links TRBV5-1 to TRBJ1-1, with 8 nucleotides matching TRBD1. This CDR3 is built from 14 residues. Germline CDR1 is SGHRS and CDR2 is YFSETQ. The V and J ends lost 4 bases and 1 base, in that order; junction bases with no gene match: 3.

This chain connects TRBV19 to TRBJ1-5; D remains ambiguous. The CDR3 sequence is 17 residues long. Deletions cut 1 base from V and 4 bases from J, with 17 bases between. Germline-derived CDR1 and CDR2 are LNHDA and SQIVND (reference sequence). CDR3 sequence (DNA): TGTGCCAGTAGTATAGGAGGGCCCATGAAAAGGAATCAGCCCCAGCATTTT. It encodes CASSIGGPMKRNQPQHF.

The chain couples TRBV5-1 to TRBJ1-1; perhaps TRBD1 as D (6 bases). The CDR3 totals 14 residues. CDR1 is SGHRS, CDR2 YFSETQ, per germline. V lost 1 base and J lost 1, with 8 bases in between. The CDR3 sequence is CASSLQGWNTEAFF. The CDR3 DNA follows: TGCGCCAGCAGCTTGCAGGGGTGGAACACTGAAGCTTTCTTT.

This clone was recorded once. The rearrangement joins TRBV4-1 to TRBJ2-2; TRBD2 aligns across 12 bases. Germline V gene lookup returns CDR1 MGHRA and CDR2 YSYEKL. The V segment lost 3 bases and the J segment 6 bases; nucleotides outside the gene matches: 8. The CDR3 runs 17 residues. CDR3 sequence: CASSHPTSGGLPGELFF. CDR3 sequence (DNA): TGCGCCAGCAGCCACCCCACTAGCGGGGGGCTACCCGGGGAGCTGTTTTTT.

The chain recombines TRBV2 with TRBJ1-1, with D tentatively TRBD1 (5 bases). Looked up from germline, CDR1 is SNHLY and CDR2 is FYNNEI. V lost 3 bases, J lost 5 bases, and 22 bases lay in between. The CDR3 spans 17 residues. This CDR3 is CASSDPNKAGQGTEAFF. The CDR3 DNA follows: TGTGCCAGCAGTGATCCTAACAAGGCAGGGCAAGGGACTGAAGCTTTCTTT.

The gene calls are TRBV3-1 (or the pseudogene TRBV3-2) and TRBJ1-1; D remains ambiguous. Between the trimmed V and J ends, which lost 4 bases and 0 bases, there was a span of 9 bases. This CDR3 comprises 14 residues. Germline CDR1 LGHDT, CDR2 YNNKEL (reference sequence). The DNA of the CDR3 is TGTGCCAGCAGCCTCGGCCGGGTGAACACTGAAGCTTTCTTT. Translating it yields CASSLGRVNTEAFF.